One sample yielded the 15 T cell receptor beta chains listed below, sequenced in a study of cytomegalovirus exposure and HLA in healthy donors. With 60 Vbeta and 13 Jbeta primers, the PCR was carried out. Clones were sequenced by immunoSEQ multiplex PCR, and TCRdb holds only the in-frame ones, with some missing. The sample lists around 150,000 clones; around four fifths were seen once. Sequences were obtained from PBMCs. These receptors were obtained from a man in his forties or fifties in good health and CMV-seropositive.

This clone came up a few times. V gene TRBV4-2 combines with J gene TRBJ2-1; TRBD2 aligns across 11 bases. Germline assignment: CDR1 LGHNA and CDR2 YNFKEQ. The ends lost 0 bases at V and 14 bases at J; junction bases unmatched: 6. The CDR3 is 14 residues long. This CDR3 is CASSQEVAGGREFF. Written as DNA, the CDR3 is TGTGCCAGCAGCCAAGAGGTAGCGGGGGGGAGGGAGTTCTTC.

The chain employs TRBV7-2 and TRBJ2-3; 11 bases are a match to TRBD2. CDR3 length: 16 residues. The V and J ends lost 4 bases and 6 bases, in that order; junction bases with no gene match: 9. In germline, CDR1 is SGHTA, CDR2 FQGNSA. The CDR3 protein is CASSSLLAGVLDTQYF. CDR3 DNA sequence: TGTGCCAGCAGCTCACTACTAGCGGGAGTGCTGGATACGCAGTATTTT.

This clone came up a few times. J is TRBJ2-1 and V is TRBV5-6, with a tentative D call TRBD1 (5 bases). V was shortened by 4 bases and J by 3 bases, with 11 bases between the two germline ends. The CDR3 covers 14 residues. Germline values: CDR1 SGHDT, CDR2 YYEEEE. This chain's CDR3 is CASSPRTYYNEQFF. The CDR3 bases are TGTGCCAGCAGCCCGAGGACATACTACAATGAGCAGTTCTTC.

As DNA, the CDR3 is TGCGCCAGCAGGGTCAGACTAGCGGGAGCCCACGAGCAGTACTTC. Protein product: CASRVRLAGAHEQYF. This chain links TRBV5-1 with TRBJ2-5, with 12 bases lining up with TRBD2. The better agreement between TRBJ2-7 and the DNA end casts doubt on the J call. This CDR3 comprises 15 residues. CDR1 is SGHRS and CDR2 is YFSETQ in the germline V gene.

V and J are TRBV4-1 and TRBJ1-1; 7 bases fit TRBD1. Per germline, CDR1 MGHRA and CDR2 YSYEKL. J lost 0 bases, V lost 6 bases, and 4 bases had no gene match. The CDR3 is made up of 14 amino acids. The CDR3 spells CASRVGGLNTEAFF. In DNA form, the CDR3 reads TGCGCCAGCAGGGTAGGGGGCCTGAACACTGAAGCTTTCTTT.

The chain links TRBV7-3 to TRBJ2-2; no clear D. CDR1 and CDR2 from the germline V gene are SGHTA and FQGTGA. This CDR3 comprises 16 residues. Trimming took off 1 base at V and 7 bases at J, with 16 bases between the two ends. CDR3 nucleotides: TGTGCCAGCAGCTTAAATAGTCCTACGGTTGACGGGGAGCTGTTTTTT. Amino acid sequence: CASSLNSPTVDGELFF.

The chain recombines TRBV27 with TRBJ1-1; tentative D call: TRBD1 (5 bases). V was trimmed by 5 bases and J by 4 bases, leaving 17 bases between them. Per germline, CDR1 MNHEY and CDR2 SMNVEV (reference sequence). This CDR3 is 15 amino acids long. The CDR3 DNA reads as TGTGCCAGCAGTACCGCGGAAGGGGTGGGCACTGAAGCTTTCTTT. Amino acids: CASSTAEGVGTEAFF.

Details on this clone: A read error may produce the germline difference seen at one junction end. V gene TRBV7-8 combines with J gene TRBJ2-7; D uncertain. The germline V gene has CDR1 SGHVS and CDR2 FQNEAQ. This CDR3 region has 11 residues. The CDR3 DNA reads TGTGCCAGCAGCTTGAGTTACGAGCGGTACTTC. It codes for CASSLSYERYF.

The rearrangement uses TRBV10-1 and TRBJ2-3, with a possible D match to TRBD1 (6 bases). CDR3 size: 15 residues. Germline loops: CDR1 WNHNN, CDR2 SYGVQD (reference sequence). Trimming removed 7 bases at V and 1 base at J, with 15 bases between. CDR3 residues: CASKNRVIRTDTQYF. CDR3 bases: TGCGCCAGCAAAAACAGGGTGATCCGCACAGATACGCAGTATTTT.

V and J are TRBV10-3 and TRBJ2-7; unclear D gene. Germline V lookup: CDR1 ENHRY, CDR2 SYGVKD. This CDR3 contains 14 residues. Trimming left V 0 bases short and J 0 bases short, with 6 bases between. The chain's CDR3 is CAISESKSSYEQYF. Here the CDR3 DNA reads TGTGCCATCAGTGAGTCGAAGAGCTCCTACGAGCAGTACTTC.

In its sample, this clone was seen a few times. The J gene is TRBJ2-5, the V gene TRBV6-5, with D possibly matching TRBD1 (6 bases). Germline loops: CDR1 MNHEY, CDR2 SVGAGI. V lost 5 bases to trimming and J lost 1 base, with 14 bases between them. CDR3 length equals 15 residues. The CDR3 region is CASSTQGKGQETQYF. The DNA for the CDR3 is TGTGCCAGCAGTACTCAGGGGAAGGGCCAAGAGACCCAGTACTTC.

The chain employs TRBV6-5 and TRBJ2-1; 7 nucleotides match TRBD2. With 3 bases clipped from V and 7 bases from J, the junction kept 3 bases outside the gene matches. CDR1 and CDR2 from the germline V gene are MNHEY and SVGAGI. This CDR3 contains 13 residues. This chain's CDR3 is CASSYRRENEQFF. The CDR3 DNA sequence: TGTGCCAGCAGTTATAGGCGGGAGAATGAGCAGTTCTTC.

This rearrangement joins TRBV7-2 to TRBJ1-2; TRBD1 matches at 11 bases. CDR3 length: 14 amino acids. Germline V gives CDR1 SGHTA, CDR2 FQGNSA. Trimming took 4 bases from V and 7 from J; bases not matched to a gene: 5. The CDR3, as DNA: TGTGCCAGCAGCTCACGGACAGGGGGCGGTGGCTACACCTTC. Translation: CASSSRTGGGGYTF.

About this clone: Distinct nucleotide sequences in the sample also encode this CDR3. The chain uses TRBV28 and TRBJ2-7; D might be TRBD2 (6 bases). The length of the CDR3 is 14 residues. Between the trimmed V and J ends, which lost 3 bases and 3 bases, there was a span of 12 bases. Germline CDR1 is MDHEN and CDR2 is SYDVKM. This CDR3 is CASSFAGGVYEQYF. The DNA of the CDR3 is TGTGCCAGCAGTTTTGCCGGGGGAGTCTACGAGCAGTACTTC.

V and J are TRBV7-9 and TRBJ2-2; 13 nucleotides match TRBD2. The germline gives CDR1 SEHNR, CDR2 FQNEAQ (reference sequence). The CDR3 is made up of 16 amino acids. J gave up 6 bases and V 4 bases, and 5 bases lay outside the gene matches. The CDR3 sequence is CASSSGLAGVPGELFF. For the CDR3, the DNA is TGTGCCAGCAGCTCCGGACTAGCGGGAGTCCCCGGGGAGCTGTTTTTT.